The next 19 T cell receptor beta chains were all read from a single sample in a study of OX40 agonist ivuxolimab in advanced cancers. Libraries were built with the immunoSEQ multiplex PCR assay. Here the immuneACCESS table is served through TCRdb, limited to in-frame sequences with V and J called. Missing clones are a known gap in these copies; in checked studies unresolved V genes cover under half, and the rest lacks a known reason. Here the sample has about 130,000 clones; about 93% occur a single time. The ten largest clones add up to more than 0.8% of the sample. This sample comprised CD4+ or CD8+ T cells sorted from blood, obtained in a trial of the OX40 agonist ivuxolimab. These receptors all stem from an adult with an advanced solid tumor such as melanoma, head and neck, liver or kidney cancer.

This chain connects TRBV5-8 to TRBJ2-2; 10 nucleotides match TRBD1. The CDR3 sequence is 15 residues long. Germline CDR1 SGHTS, CDR2 YDEGEE. V shed 2 bases and J 6 bases; nucleotides not matched to a gene: 4. The CDR3, as DNA: TGTGCCAGCAGCTTAGGGACAGGGGCTGCCGGGGAGCTGTTTTTT. Amino acid sequence: CASSLGTGAAGELFF.

The chain combines TRBV7-9 with TRBJ1-2; maybe TRBD1 (6 bases). Germline V gene sequence: CDR1 SEHNR, CDR2 FQNEAQ (reference sequence). The V and J ends lost 0 bases and 2 bases respectively, with 22 bases between them. The CDR3 extends over 19 amino acids. The CDR3 here is CASSLASFAGDSRNYGYTF. The CDR3 DNA is TGTGCCAGCAGCTTAGCATCCTTCGCAGGGGACTCCAGAAACTATGGCTACACCTTC.

This clone turned up a few times. A junction end diverges from the germline sequence, so it may reflect a read error. This rearrangement joins TRBV7-3 to TRBJ1-1; D is perhaps TRBD1 (5 bases). Germline V gene data show CDR1 as SGHTA and CDR2 as FQGTGA. The CDR3 extends over 13 amino acids. The CDR3 loop is CASSLTFQQGIIF. Here the CDR3 DNA reads TGTGCCAGCAGCTTAACCTTTCAGCAGGGAATAATCTTT.

The chain has TRBV19 and TRBJ1-3; D remains ambiguous. The CDR3 runs 14 residues. The V gene's germline CDR1 is LNHDA and CDR2 SQIVND (reference sequence). V lost 7 bases to trimming and J lost 0 bases, with 10 bases between them. CDR3 amino acids: CASIPAHSGNTIYF. The CDR3 nucleotides are TGTGCCAGTATCCCCGCCCACTCTGGAAACACCATATATTTT.

The chain uses TRBV7-2 and TRBJ1-1; D not resolved. CDR3 size: 14 residues. Germline V CDR1 and CDR2: SGHTA, FQGNSA. V lost 5 bases to trimming and J lost 0 bases, with 10 bases between them. CDR3 sequence: CASSRSELNTEAFF. CDR3 bases: TGTGCCAGCAGCCGGTCAGAGCTGAACACTGAAGCTTTCTTT.

This clone was found once. This chain uses TRBV7-9 with TRBJ2-3, with D perhaps TRBD1 (5 bases). From germline, CDR1 is SEHNR and CDR2 FQNEAQ (reference sequence). The CDR3 loop spans 14 amino acids. Trimming took off 2 bases at V and 4 bases at J, with 10 bases between the two ends. CDR3 DNA sequence: TGTGCCAGCAGCTTAATGACAGAGGCAGATACGCAGTATTTT. Amino acids: CASSLMTEADTQYF.

This clone occurred once. The chain combines TRBV6-6 with TRBJ2-7; 7 nucleotides agree with TRBD1. Germline V gene lookup returns CDR1 MNHNY and CDR2 SVGAGI (reference sequence). With 5 bases clipped from V and 6 bases from J, the junction kept 13 bases outside the gene matches. This CDR3 is built from 15 residues. Here the CDR3 DNA reads TGTGCCAGCAGTCAGCAGGGGACAGTCGCCCTCGAGCAGTACTTC. Residues: CASSQQGTVALEQYF.

This clone has only a few counts. The genes are TRBV21-1 and TRBJ1-2; the tabulated D call, TRBD1, remains unverified against the DNA. TRBV21-1 is a recognized pseudogene. This CDR3 is built from 12 residues. CDR3 in DNA: TGTGCGAGGGACAGCGATAACTATGGCTACACCTTC. Its translation is CARDSDNYGYTF.

V gene TRBV27 combines with J gene TRBJ2-1, with D perhaps given as TRBD1 or TRBD2 (5 bases each). V lost 7 bases and J 3 bases, leaving 16 bases between the germline ends. Germline V lookup: CDR1 MNHEY, CDR2 SMNVEV (reference sequence). The CDR3 has 15 amino acids. In DNA form, the CDR3 reads TGTGCCAGCAAGACCGGGACCGGTCTCTACAATGAGCAGTTCTTC. The encoded protein is CASKTGTGLYNEQFF.

V is TRBV7-2 and J is TRBJ1-2; 9 nucleotides line up with TRBD1. Germline loops: CDR1 SGHTA, CDR2 FQGNSA. V lost 6 bases to trimming and J lost 7 bases; unmatched junction nucleotides: 12. The CDR3 is made up of 15 amino acids. Here the CDR3 DNA reads TGTGCCAGCAGTTCTGGGGACAGGGTACCCGGTGGCTACACCTTC. Amino acids: CASSSGDRVPGGYTF.

The V gene is TRBV28, the J gene TRBJ2-7; D could derive from TRBD1 or TRBD2 (5 bases each). Looked up from germline, CDR1 is MDHEN and CDR2 is SYDVKM. The CDR3 has 15 residues. The germline V and J ends were trimmed by 5 bases and 2 bases, with 16 bases remaining between them. For the CDR3, the DNA is TGTGCCAGCAGTCCCTGGGACGGACTCGCCTACGAGCAGTACTTC. Its translation is CASSPWDGLAYEQYF.

V gene TRBV18 combines with J gene TRBJ2-2; D could derive from TRBD1 or TRBD2 (5 bases each). CDR1 KGHSH and CDR2 LQKENI come from the germline V gene. This CDR3 region has 14 residues. With 2 bases removed from V and 4 bases from J, the gap between germline ends came to 8 bases. In DNA, the CDR3 is TGTGCCAGCTCACCAGGGGGTTCCACCGGGGAGCTGTTTTTT. This encodes CASSPGGSTGELFF.

V gene TRBV25-1 combines with J gene TRBJ1-2; 9 bases are shared with TRBD1. The CDR3 runs to 16 residues. Germline CDR1 and CDR2: MGHDK and SYGVNS. With V trimmed by 7 bases and J by 4 bases, 13 bases remained unmatched. CDR3 residues: CASNPSKGQGSYGYTF. Written as DNA, the CDR3 is TGTGCCAGCAATCCGTCGAAGGGACAGGGTTCCTATGGCTACACCTTC.

V gene TRBV5-4 combines with J gene TRBJ1-3, with 7 bases aligning to TRBD1. Germline V CDR1 and CDR2: SGHNT, YYREEE (reference sequence). The CDR3 is made up of 15 amino acids. The ends lost 4 bases at V and 2 bases at J; junction bases unmatched: 6. CDR3 nucleotide sequence: TGTGCCAGCAGCCCACAGGGGAAAGCTGGAAACACCATATATTTT. Encoded protein: CASSPQGKAGNTIYF.

In its sample, this clone was seen a few times. V gene TRBV19 combines with J gene TRBJ1-1, with 8 nucleotides matching TRBD1. The V gene's germline CDR1 is LNHDA and CDR2 SQIVND (reference sequence). J was trimmed by 5 bases and V by 5 bases; bases with no gene match: 7. This CDR3 is built from 14 residues. CDR3 sequence reads: CASSPQGAGTEAFF. CDR3 bases: TGTGCCAGTAGTCCGCAGGGGGCAGGGACTGAAGCTTTCTTT. Supplemented by reference TRBV19 and TRBJ1-1, the full variable domain reads DGGITQSPKYLFRKEGQNVTLSCEQNLNHDAMYWYRQDPGQGLRLIYYSQIVNDFQKGDIAEGYSVSREKKESFPLTVTSAQKNPTAFYLCASSPQGAGTEAFFGQGTRLTVV.

This clone was seen once. The CDR3 DNA is TGCGCCAGCAGCGTGGACAGGGGGCCCGTTCTAAACTATGGCTACACCTTC. This gives the protein CASSVDRGPVLNYGYTF. The V call is TRBV5-1, the J call TRBJ1-2; 11 nucleotides align to TRBD1. J lost 2 bases, V lost 4 bases, and 10 bases had no gene match. The CDR3 runs 17 residues. Germline CDR1 is SGHRS and CDR2 is YFSETQ.

V gene TRBV30 combines with J gene TRBJ2-1; 8 nucleotides line up with TRBD1. The CDR3 has 15 residues. Looked up from germline, CDR1 is GTSNPN and CDR2 is SVGIG (reference sequence). With V trimmed by 8 bases and J by 0 bases, 9 bases remained unmatched. The CDR3 spells CARDRGPSSYNEQFF. In DNA, the CDR3 is TGTGCCCGCGACAGGGGTCCTAGCTCCTACAATGAGCAGTTCTTC.

The chain joins TRBV18 to TRBJ2-7; 8 nucleotides line up with TRBD1. The CDR3 length is 17 residues. V shed 3 bases, J shed 0 bases, and the junction held 10 bases outside the gene matches. The germline gives CDR1 KGHSH, CDR2 LQKENI. CDR3 DNA sequence: TGTGCCAGCTCACCCCGGACAGGGCGGCAGAGCTCCTACGAGCAGTACTTC. Translated, it gives CASSPRTGRQSSYEQYF.

The rearrangement uses TRBV5-4 and TRBJ1-4; D unclear. Deletions cut 3 bases from V and 3 bases from J, with 6 bases between. The germline gives CDR1 SGHNT, CDR2 YYREEE (reference sequence). This CDR3 region has 13 residues. CDR3 amino acids: CASSSASNEKLFF. The CDR3 DNA is TGTGCCAGCAGCTCCGCCTCTAATGAAAAACTGTTTTTT. The full variable domain, with the rest looked up from reference TRBV5-4 and TRBJ1-4, is ETGVTQSPTHLIKTRGQQVTLRCSSQSGHNTVSWYQQALGQGPQFIFQYYREEENGRGNFPPRFSGLQFPNYSSELNVNALELDDSALYLCASSSASNEKLFFGSGTQLSVL.